Listed below are T cell receptor beta chains from one sample, sequenced in a study of T-cell reconstitution after alpha-beta-depleted transplantation in children. TCRdb passed the PCR reads through MiXCR, listing each CDR3 protein once. The sample contains about 610,000 distinct CDR3 sequences, about 10% of which appear only once. The source was PBMCs from the stem cell graft donor, collected from the stem cell graft. These receptors all come from a human donor who donated a stem cell graft to a child with acute myeloid leukemia. Both conserved end residues are part of each CDR3. The D gene is left open where the match is weak. Clone size appears in some rows only: once, few, many, or a class for an expanded clone.

D gene: TRBD2; clone size: few; J gene: TRBJ2-5; V gene: TRBV7-9; CDR3 protein: CASSAPGLARETQYF; CDR3 DNA: TGTGCCAGCAGCGCCCCGGGACTAGCTAGGGAGACCCAGTACTTC
D gene: -; clone size: -; J gene: TRBJ1-1; V gene: TRBV7-8; CDR3 protein: CASSSHVGGDYTEAFF; CDR3 DNA: TGTGCCAGCAGCTCACACGTGGGGGGCGATTACACTGAAGCTTTCTTT
D gene: -; clone size: -; J gene: TRBJ2-3; V gene: TRBV7-2; CDR3 protein: CASSWASMGTDTQYF; CDR3 DNA: TGTGCCAGCAGCTGGGCTAGCATGGGCACAGATACGCAGTATTTT
D gene: -; clone size: many; J gene: TRBJ2-1; V gene: TRBV7-8; CDR3 protein: CASSFLTFDNEQFF; CDR3 DNA: TGTGCCAGCAGCTTCCTTACCTTCGACAATGAGCAGTTCTTC
D gene: -; clone size: many; J gene: TRBJ2-4; V gene: TRBV21-1; CDR3 protein: CASSKVRAGGLTKNIQYF; CDR3 DNA: TGTGCCAGCAGCAAAGTAAGGGCGGGAGGGCTTACCAAAAACATTCAGTACTTC
D gene: -; clone size: few; J gene: TRBJ1-1; V gene: TRBV5-1; CDR3 protein: CASRFAPGTPYGAFF; CDR3 DNA: TGCGCCAGCAGATTCGCCCCCGGGACACCGTACGGGGCTTTCTTT
D gene: TRBD1; clone size: few; J gene: TRBJ1-2; V gene: TRBV5-1; CDR3 protein: CASSWRDSTYGYTF; CDR3 DNA: TGCGCCAGCAGCTGGCGGGACAGCACCTATGGCTACACCTTC
D gene: -; clone size: -; J gene: TRBJ1-1; V gene: TRBV6-2/TRBV6-3; CDR3 protein: CASSQTKGVTEAFF; CDR3 DNA: TGTGCCAGCAGTCAGACCAAAGGGGTCACTGAAGCTTTCTTT
D gene: -; clone size: many; J gene: TRBJ1-1; V gene: TRBV7-9; CDR3 protein: CASSPPWSASTEAFF; CDR3 DNA: TGTGCCAGCAGCCCACCGTGGTCAGCAAGCACTGAAGCTTTCTTT
D gene: -; clone size: many; J gene: TRBJ2-3; V gene: TRBV5-6; CDR3 protein: CASSLNPLSTDTQYF; CDR3 DNA: TGTGCCAGCAGCTTGAACCCCCTGAGCACAGATACGCAGTATTTT
D gene: -; clone size: -; J gene: TRBJ2-2; V gene: TRBV6-5; CDR3 protein: CASSYSGGGTGELFF; CDR3 DNA: TGTGCCAGCAGTTACTCTGGGGGTGGCACCGGGGAGCTGTTTTTT
D gene: TRBD1; clone size: -; J gene: TRBJ1-1; V gene: TRBV7-2; CDR3 protein: CASSPSTGGAFF; CDR3 DNA: TGTGCCAGCAGCCCATCGACAGGGGGAGCTTTCTTT
D gene: -; clone size: many; J gene: TRBJ2-3; V gene: TRBV12-3/TRBV12-4; CDR3 protein: CASSSFWSTDTQYF; CDR3 DNA: TGTGCCAGCAGTTCATTCTGGAGCACAGATACGCAGTATTTT
D gene: -; clone size: -; J gene: TRBJ2-4; V gene: TRBV20-1; CDR3 protein: CSASPLLAKNIQYF; CDR3 DNA: TGCAGTGCTAGTCCGCTGCTCGCCAAAAACATTCAGTACTTC
D gene: -; clone size: few; J gene: TRBJ2-7; V gene: TRBV10-3; CDR3 protein: CAISESPWRGSYEQYF; CDR3 DNA: TGTGCCATCAGTGAGTCCCCGTGGCGGGGTTCCTACGAGCAGTACTTC
D gene: TRBD1; clone size: many; J gene: TRBJ2-3; V gene: TRBV10-3; CDR3 protein: CAIGQGRTDTQYF; CDR3 DNA: TGTGCCATCGGACAGGGGAGGACAGATACGCAGTATTTT
D gene: -; clone size: many; J gene: TRBJ2-5; V gene: TRBV6-2/TRBV6-3; CDR3 protein: CASSYGGAGETQYF; CDR3 DNA: TGTGCCAGCAGTTACGGGGGGGCTGGTGAGACCCAGTACTTC
D gene: -; clone size: -; J gene: TRBJ2-2; V gene: TRBV11-1; CDR3 protein: CASSRPAGDTGELFF; CDR3 DNA: TGTGCCAGCAGCCGGCCGGCAGGGGACACCGGGGAGCTGTTTTTT
D gene: TRBD2; clone size: once; J gene: TRBJ2-1; V gene: TRBV14; CDR3 protein: CASSQPRIAGDAYNEQFF; CDR3 DNA: TGTGCCAGCAGCCAGCCCCGTATAGCGGGAGACGCGTACAATGAGCAGTTCTTC
D gene: TRBD2; clone size: many; J gene: TRBJ2-1; V gene: TRBV5-1; CDR3 protein: CASSFTSGSSSYNEQFF; CDR3 DNA: TGCGCCAGCAGCTTTACTAGCGGCAGCAGCTCCTACAATGAGCAGTTCTTC
D gene: TRBD2; clone size: many; J gene: TRBJ2-5; V gene: TRBV5-1; CDR3 protein: CASSRGLANQETQYF; CDR3 DNA: TGCGCCAGCAGCCGGGGACTAGCCAACCAAGAGACCCAGTACTTC
D gene: TRBD2; clone size: many; J gene: TRBJ2-3; V gene: TRBV20-1; CDR3 protein: CSAPPPLAGFTDTQYF; CDR3 DNA: TGCAGTGCGCCTCCCCCCCTAGCGGGATTCACAGATACGCAGTATTTT
D gene: -; clone size: few; J gene: TRBJ2-2; V gene: TRBV20-1; CDR3 protein: CSAREGGNTGELFF; CDR3 DNA: TGCAGTGCTAGAGAAGGAGGTAACACCGGGGAGCTGTTTTTT
D gene: TRBD2; clone size: -; J gene: TRBJ2-7; V gene: TRBV28; CDR3 protein: CASSSRGIAGGGEQYF; CDR3 DNA: TGTGCCAGCAGTTCCCGAGGTATAGCGGGAGGTGGTGAGCAGTACTTC
D gene: -; clone size: many; J gene: TRBJ1-1; V gene: TRBV7-9; CDR3 protein: CASSLVGNTEAFF; CDR3 DNA: TGTGCCAGCAGCTTGGTGGGGAACACTGAAGCTTTCTTT
D gene: -; clone size: many; J gene: TRBJ2-1; V gene: TRBV29-1; CDR3 protein: CSVSEREQFF; CDR3 DNA: TGCAGCGTATCGGAGCGTGAGCAGTTCTTC
D gene: TRBD2; clone size: many; J gene: TRBJ2-5; V gene: TRBV20-1; CDR3 protein: CSHQGLAVGETQYF; CDR3 DNA: TGCAGTCATCAGGGACTAGCGGTTGGGGAGACCCAGTACTTC
D gene: -; clone size: few; J gene: TRBJ1-5; V gene: TRBV29-1; CDR3 protein: CSAGGSGQPQHF; CDR3 DNA: TGCAGCGCTGGGGGGTCGGGTCAGCCCCAGCATTTT
D gene: TRBD1; clone size: many; J gene: TRBJ1-1; V gene: TRBV9; CDR3 protein: CASSGTGGTEAFF; CDR3 DNA: TGTGCCAGCAGTGGGACAGGGGGCACTGAAGCTTTCTTT
D gene: TRBD1; clone size: -; J gene: TRBJ2-1; V gene: TRBV6-2/TRBV6-3; CDR3 protein: CASSLSTGGPSEQFF; CDR3 DNA: TGTGCCAGCAGCCTATCGACAGGGGGTCCGAGTGAGCAGTTCTTC
D gene: -; clone size: -; J gene: TRBJ2-1; V gene: TRBV12-5; CDR3 protein: CASGLAGPEQFF; CDR3 DNA: TGTGCTAGTGGTTTGGCCGGACCAGAGCAGTTCTTC
D gene: TRBD2; clone size: -; J gene: TRBJ2-1; V gene: TRBV20-1; CDR3 protein: CSASSPGLAGGGQFF; CDR3 DNA: TGCAGTGCGAGTTCACCGGGACTAGCGGGGGGTGGGCAGTTCTTC
D gene: TRBD1; clone size: many; J gene: TRBJ2-5; V gene: TRBV20-1; CDR3 protein: CSGTGGWETQYF; CDR3 DNA: TGCAGTGGGACAGGGGGCTGGGAGACCCAGTACTTC
D gene: -; clone size: -; J gene: TRBJ2-2; V gene: TRBV4-2; CDR3 protein: CASSQYDRLRRDAGELFF; CDR3 DNA: TGTGCCAGCAGCCAGTATGACAGGCTTAGGAGGGATGCCGGGGAGCTGTTTTTT
D gene: -; clone size: many; J gene: TRBJ2-7; V gene: TRBV24-1; CDR3 protein: CATSSGSYEQYF; CDR3 DNA: TGTGCCACCAGTTCGGGCTCCTACGAGCAGTACTTC
D gene: -; clone size: many; J gene: TRBJ1-1; V gene: TRBV7-2; CDR3 protein: CASSFQRGGTEAFF; CDR3 DNA: TGTGCCAGCAGCTTCCAGCGCGGGGGCACTGAAGCTTTCTTT
D gene: -; clone size: many; J gene: TRBJ2-3; V gene: TRBV4-2; CDR3 protein: CASSPTSISTDTQYF; CDR3 DNA: TGTGCCAGCAGCCCTACTAGTATAAGCACAGATACGCAGTATTTT
D gene: TRBD2; clone size: few; J gene: TRBJ2-7; V gene: TRBV11-2; CDR3 protein: CASSGGLAGGGYEQYF; CDR3 DNA: TGTGCCAGCAGCGGGGGACTAGCGGGAGGAGGCTACGAGCAGTACTTC
D gene: -; clone size: few; J gene: TRBJ2-5; V gene: TRBV29-1; CDR3 protein: CSGRVWETQYF; CDR3 DNA: TGCAGCGGGAGGGTTTGGGAGACCCAGTACTTC
D gene: -; clone size: -; J gene: TRBJ2-1; V gene: TRBV6-2/TRBV6-3; CDR3 protein: CASSNAALLAYNEQFF; CDR3 DNA: TGTGCCAGCAGCAACGCCGCCTTACTAGCTTACAATGAGCAGTTCTTC
D gene: -; clone size: -; J gene: TRBJ2-1; V gene: TRBV14; CDR3 protein: CASSQKISGTPYSYNEQFF; CDR3 DNA: TGTGCCAGCAGCCAAAAGATCTCCGGGACTCCCTATTCCTACAATGAGCAGTTCTTC
D gene: -; clone size: few; J gene: TRBJ2-1; V gene: TRBV28; CDR3 protein: CASSSLQGRDF; CDR3 DNA: TGTGCCAGCAGTTCGCTACAGGGGAGGGACTTC
D gene: -; clone size: -; J gene: TRBJ2-2; V gene: TRBV6-1; CDR3 protein: CASSELRHTNTGELFF; CDR3 DNA: TGTGCCAGCAGTGAGTTGCGACACACGAACACCGGGGAGCTGTTTTTT
D gene: -; clone size: many; J gene: TRBJ2-1; V gene: TRBV27; CDR3 protein: CASSLYGSYNEQFF; CDR3 DNA: TGTGCCAGCAGTTTATATGGCTCCTACAATGAGCAGTTCTTC
D gene: TRBD1; clone size: few; J gene: TRBJ1-2; V gene: TRBV4-2; CDR3 protein: CASSQALSQGANRYTF; CDR3 DNA: TGTGCCAGCAGCCAAGCCCTCTCACAGGGGGCGAATCGCTACACCTTC
D gene: -; clone size: -; J gene: TRBJ2-2; V gene: TRBV7-9; CDR3 protein: CASSLRGLTGELFF; CDR3 DNA: TGTGCCAGCAGCTTACGGGGACTCACCGGGGAGCTGTTTTTT
D gene: TRBD1; clone size: many; J gene: TRBJ2-1; V gene: TRBV10-3; CDR3 protein: CAISDRDRTYNEQFF; CDR3 DNA: TGTGCCATCAGTGACCGGGACAGGACCTACAATGAGCAGTTCTTC
D gene: -; clone size: few; J gene: TRBJ2-1; V gene: TRBV28; CDR3 protein: CASSRGGTQYNEQFF; CDR3 DNA: TGTGCCAGCAGCCGGGGAGGGACACAATACAATGAGCAGTTCTTC
D gene: -; clone size: -; J gene: TRBJ1-2; V gene: TRBV29-1; CDR3 protein: CSVESRDPRGYGYTF; CDR3 DNA: TGCAGCGTTGAATCTCGCGACCCAAGGGGTTATGGCTACACCTTC